This TCR beta chain was found in a study of CDR3 diversity in severe acne. Each CDR3 protein gets one entry after TCRdb re-called the PCR reads with MiXCR. Of approximately 79,000 distinct CDR3 sequences listed, 45% to 55% are singletons. CDR1 and CDR2 from the germline V gene are SEHNR and FQNEAQ (reference sequence). The CDR3 is 16 residues long. As for this clonotype: Compared with germline, one end of the junction differs, possibly owing to a read error.

This chain joins TRBV7-9 and TRBJ2-3, with unresolved D. This sequence originates from a male donor in good health, serving as a control. Sequencing input: blood. CDR3 in amino acids: CASSQDQPSGTDTQCF. In DNA, the CDR3 is TGTGCCAGCAGCCAAGATCAGCCTTCCGGCACAGATACGCAGTGTTTT.